The clone carrying this T cell receptor beta chain was picked up one time. What it recognizes is unknown. The repertoire was sequenced with immunoSEQ multiplex PCR; TCRdb's copy has only in-frame clones and lacks some. This sample has some 66,000 clones, with nearly 98% found just once. These data come from a study of cytomegalovirus exposure and HLA in healthy donors. Study observations and caveats: The study labeled under 200 TCR beta chains cytomegalovirus-associated.

Separate from the approximately 730-subject first cohort, the 120-subject validation cohort was the one that the donors belonged to. The CDR3 has 18 amino acids. V lost 0 bases, J lost 4 bases, and 12 bases stayed unmatched. Per germline, CDR1 LNHNV and CDR2 YYDKDF (reference sequence). The TCR comes from a young woman in good health and CMV-seropositive. The rearrangement uses TRBV15 and TRBJ2-3, with 8 nucleotides matching TRBD2. Material: PBMCs. In DNA form, the CDR3 reads TGTGCCACCAGCAGAGACTTAACTAAAGCGGGAGCTCCAGATACGCAGTATTTT. Its protein is CATSRDLTKAGAPDTQYF.